This record concerns one T cell receptor (beta chain) sequence. The record originates from a study of blood T cell repertoires in COVID-19. Study summary: Italy, Spain and the United States were the sources of the convalescent and acute COVID-19 samples. In each case, the material was cDNA or gDNA derived from T cells, B-cell-depleted T cells, or PBMCs.

Under the authors' procedure: It was from reference gene primer amplification that nucleated cell counts were estimated. Clones were sequenced by immunoSEQ multiplex PCR, and TCRdb holds only the in-frame ones, with some missing. The D gene and trimming were derived from the DNA, and the V and J assignments and clone size from that table. The sample records 95,000 to 100,000 clones, around 87% being singletons. Per the germline V gene, CDR1 is LGHDT and CDR2 is YNNKEL (reference sequence). The CDR3 loop spans 14 amino acids. Trimming removed 0 bases at V and 4 bases at J, with 9 bases between. The sequence was obtained from a woman in her thirties with acute or convalescent COVID-19. Sequences were obtained from peripheral blood. This sequence joins TRBV3-1 (or the pseudogene TRBV3-2) and TRBJ1-2; D gene ambiguous. CDR3 sequence (DNA): TGTGCCAGCAGCCAAGAAGGAGTTGCCTATGGCTACACCTTC. It encodes CASSQEGVAYGYTF.